This TCR beta chain was sequenced during a study of blood T cell repertoires in COVID-19. Study context: COVID-19 samples from acute and convalescent phases originated in the United States, Italy and Spain. In each case, the material was cDNA or gDNA derived from T cells, B-cell-depleted T cells, or PBMCs.

As originally analysed: Reference gene primer amplification gave nucleated cell count estimates. Here immunoSEQ multiplex PCR was the method, and the copy in TCRdb shows in-frame clones only, minus some. That table furnishes V, J and clone size, whereas the DNA furnished D and trimming. This sample has about 110,000 clones; 65% to 75% occur once, and the top ten carry roughly 6%. This CDR3 is 15 amino acids long. Looked up from germline, CDR1 is SGHTA and CDR2 is FQGNSA. V lost 5 bases, J lost 6 bases, and 16 bases lay in between. This chain links TRBV7-2 with TRBJ1-4; D gene ambiguous. The clonotype was recovered from an elderly man with acute or convalescent COVID-19. Sequencing was done on a sample of peripheral blood. Here the CDR3 reads CASSPYERVDEKLFF. CDR3 coding DNA: TGTGCCAGCAGCCCCTACGAGAGGGTGGATGAAAAACTGTTTTTT.